This TCR beta chain appears in the sequencing data of a study of CD8 T cells in ankylosing spondylitis. Regarding the study as a whole: Reports of some motif variants in reactive arthritis synovial fluid and blood predate this one. Ankylosing spondylitis blood appeared to carry a characteristic TCR beta motif of several highly homologous variants. Clones that were linked to disease were CD8+ and were relatively rare in peripheral blood.

Molecular-barcoded quantitative 5'-RACE produced these TCR beta libraries. TCRdb reprocessed the 5' RACE reads with MiXCR, giving one entry per CDR3 protein. This table has roughly 220,000 distinct CDR3 sequences, about 17% appearing once. This clonotype has just a few counts. Its antigen is undetermined. Germline V CDR1 and CDR2: SGHTA, FQGTGA. The germline V and J ends were trimmed by 3 bases and 6 bases, with 16 bases remaining between them. The CDR3 consists of 15 residues. The chain is built from TRBV7-3 and TRBJ2-3; D gene unclear. The sample consisted of blood, either unsorted or a sorted T cell fraction (not recorded which). The receptor's source is a male donor with ankylosing spondylitis. CDR3 sequence (DNA): TGTGCCAGCAGCTTCGAGTATGGTGATTCGGATACGCAGTATTTT. Translation: CASSFEYGDSDTQYF.